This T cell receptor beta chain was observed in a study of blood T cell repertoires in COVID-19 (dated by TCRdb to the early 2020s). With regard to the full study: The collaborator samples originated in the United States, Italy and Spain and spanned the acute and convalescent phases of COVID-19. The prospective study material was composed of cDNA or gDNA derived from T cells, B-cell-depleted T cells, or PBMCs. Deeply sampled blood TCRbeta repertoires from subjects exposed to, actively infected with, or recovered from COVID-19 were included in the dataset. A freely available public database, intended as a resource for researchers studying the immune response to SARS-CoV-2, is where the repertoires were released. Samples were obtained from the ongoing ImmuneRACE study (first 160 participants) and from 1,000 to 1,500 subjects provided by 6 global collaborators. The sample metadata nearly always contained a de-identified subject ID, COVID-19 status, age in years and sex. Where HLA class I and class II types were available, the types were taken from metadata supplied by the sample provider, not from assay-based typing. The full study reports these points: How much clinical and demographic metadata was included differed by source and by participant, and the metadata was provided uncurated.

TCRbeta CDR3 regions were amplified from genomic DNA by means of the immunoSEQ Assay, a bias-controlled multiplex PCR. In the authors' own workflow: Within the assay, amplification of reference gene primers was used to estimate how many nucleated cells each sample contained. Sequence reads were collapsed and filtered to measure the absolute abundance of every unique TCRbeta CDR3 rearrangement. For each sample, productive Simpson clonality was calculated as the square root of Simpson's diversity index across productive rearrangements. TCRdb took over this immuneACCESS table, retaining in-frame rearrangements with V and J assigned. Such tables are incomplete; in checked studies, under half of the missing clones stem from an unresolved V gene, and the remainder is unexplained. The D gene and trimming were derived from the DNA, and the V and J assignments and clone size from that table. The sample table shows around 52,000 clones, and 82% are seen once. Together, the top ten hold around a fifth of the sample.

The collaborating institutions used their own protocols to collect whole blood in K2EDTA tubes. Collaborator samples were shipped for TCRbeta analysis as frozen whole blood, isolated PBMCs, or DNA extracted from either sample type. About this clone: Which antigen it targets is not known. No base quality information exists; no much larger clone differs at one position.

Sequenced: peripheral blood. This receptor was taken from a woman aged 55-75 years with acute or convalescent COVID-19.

The CDR3 sequence is CASSLGATALDEQYF. At the DNA level, the sequence is TGTGCCAGCAGCTTGGGGGCAACGGCTTTGGACGAGCAGTACTTC. The sequence is built from TRBV5-6 and TRBJ2-7, with no D gene named confidently. As encoded in the germline V gene, CDR1 is SGHDT while CDR2 is YYEEEE. At the junction V is shortened by 0 bases and J by 5 bases, with 15 bases in between. Counted from cysteine to phenylalanine, this CDR3 has 15 amino acids. The kept DNA is CDR3 alone, 45 bases in frame from the first base.